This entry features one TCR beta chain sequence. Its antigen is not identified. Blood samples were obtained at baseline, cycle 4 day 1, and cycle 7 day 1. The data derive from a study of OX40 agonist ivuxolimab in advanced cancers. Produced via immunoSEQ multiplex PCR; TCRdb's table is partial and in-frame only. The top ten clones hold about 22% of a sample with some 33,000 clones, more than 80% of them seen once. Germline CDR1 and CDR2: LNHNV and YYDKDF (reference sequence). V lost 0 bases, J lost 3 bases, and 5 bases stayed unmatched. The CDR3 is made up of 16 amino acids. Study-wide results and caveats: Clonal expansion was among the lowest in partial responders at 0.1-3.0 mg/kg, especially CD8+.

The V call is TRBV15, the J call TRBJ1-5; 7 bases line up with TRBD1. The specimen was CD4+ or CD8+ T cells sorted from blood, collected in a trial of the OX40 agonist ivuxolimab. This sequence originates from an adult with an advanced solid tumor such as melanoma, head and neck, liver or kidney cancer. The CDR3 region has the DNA TGTGCCACCAGCAGAGAAGACAGGGACGCCAATCAGCCCCAGCATTTT. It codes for CATSREDRDANQPQHF.